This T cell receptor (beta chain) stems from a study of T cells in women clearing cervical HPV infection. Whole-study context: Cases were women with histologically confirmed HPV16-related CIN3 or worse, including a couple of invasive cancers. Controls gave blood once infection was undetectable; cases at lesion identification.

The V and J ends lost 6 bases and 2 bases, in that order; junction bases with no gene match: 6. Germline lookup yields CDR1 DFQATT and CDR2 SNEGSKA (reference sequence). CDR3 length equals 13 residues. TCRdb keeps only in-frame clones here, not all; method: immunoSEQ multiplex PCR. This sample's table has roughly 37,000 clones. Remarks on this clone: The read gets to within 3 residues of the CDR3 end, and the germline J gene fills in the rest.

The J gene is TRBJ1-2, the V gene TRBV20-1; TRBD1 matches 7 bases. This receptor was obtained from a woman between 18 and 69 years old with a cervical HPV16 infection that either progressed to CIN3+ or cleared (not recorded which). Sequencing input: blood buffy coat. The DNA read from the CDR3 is TGCAGTGCCCCGGGACAGAAAAACTATGGC. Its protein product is CSAPGQKNYG. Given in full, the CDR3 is CSAPGQKNYGYTF.